A selection of T cell receptor beta chains follows, all from one sample in a study of naive and memory T cell subsets. A single record per CDR3 protein comes from TCRdb applying MiXCR to the 5' RACE reads. The sample lists roughly 60,000 distinct CDR3 sequences; 7% to 8.5% were seen once. The receptor source for this set is a male donor in good health. The CDR3 runs from the conserved cysteine through the conserved F or W. The D gene is left open where the match is weak. A clone size is listed for some rows: how often the clone was seen (once, few, many), or a class if it is expanded.

V: TRBV6-5
size: few
D: NA
J: TRBJ2-7
DNA: TGTGCCAGCAGTTACTCGAGGCAAACCTACGAGCAGTACTTC
CDR3: CASSYSRQTYEQYF

V: TRBV5-1
size: NA
D: NA
J: TRBJ2-5
DNA: TGCGCCAGCAGCTTGGTTTCAGAAGAGACCCAGTACTTC
CDR3: CASSLVSEETQYF

V: TRBV20-1
size: few
D: TRBD1
J: TRBJ1-2
DNA: TGCAGTGCTCCGGGACAGTCCAATTTCAACTATGGCTACACCTTC
CDR3: CSAPGQSNFNYGYTF

V: TRBV12-3/TRBV12-4
size: NA
D: NA
J: TRBJ2-7
DNA: TGTGCCAGCAGTTTAGAGCCCTACGAGCAGTACTTC
CDR3: CASSLEPYEQYF

V: TRBV7-2
size: NA
D: NA
J: TRBJ2-2
DNA: TGTGCCAGCAGCTTAGCGGCGGAGACCGCGAACACCGGGGAGCTGTTTTTT
CDR3: CASSLAAETANTGELFF

V: TRBV10-3
size: few
D: NA
J: TRBJ2-1
DNA: TGTGCCATCAGTGAGTCGGGGAATGAGCAGTTCTTC
CDR3: CAISESGNEQFF

V: TRBV20-1
size: many
D: TRBD2
J: TRBJ2-4
DNA: TGCAGTGCTAGAGAAAGGACTAGCGACCCCAAAAACATTCAGTACTTC
CDR3: CSARERTSDPKNIQYF

V: TRBV29-1
size: NA
D: NA
J: TRBJ2-4
DNA: TGCAGCGACCGACCTCGGGACCCGGAGGCCAAAAACATTCAGTACTTC
CDR3: CSDRPRDPEAKNIQYF

V: TRBV9
size: NA
D: NA
J: TRBJ1-1
DNA: TGTGCCAGCAGCTTCGACACCCCCAATTGGGTGATGAACACTGAAGCTTTCTTT
CDR3: CASSFDTPNWVMNTEAFF

V: TRBV6-6
size: NA
D: NA
J: TRBJ1-4
DNA: TGTGCCAGCAGACGGAATTCTAATGAAAAACTGTTTTTT
CDR3: CASRRNSNEKLFF

V: TRBV29-1
size: NA
D: TRBD2
J: TRBJ2-7
DNA: TGCAGCGTTGGAGGCCCAGCGGGAGCTCTCGAGCAGTACTTC
CDR3: CSVGGPAGALEQYF

V: TRBV12-3/TRBV12-4
size: few
D: TRBD1
J: TRBJ1-4
DNA: TGTGCCAGCAGTTGGGGGCAGGGGGCTGCCAATGAAAAACTGTTTTTT
CDR3: CASSWGQGAANEKLFF

V: TRBV12-2
size: many
D: NA
J: TRBJ2-7
DNA: TGTGCAAGTCGCTTAGAATCGCCCGGACTAGCGGGAGCAAGAATTACAGAGCAGTACTTC
CDR3: CASRLESPGLAGARITEQYF

V: TRBV12-3/TRBV12-4
size: many
D: TRBD2
J: TRBJ2-1
DNA: TGTGCCAGCAGTTTGGGTTTCGGAGCGGGAGTCAGTAGCGATGAGCAGTTCTTC
CDR3: CASSLGFGAGVSSDEQFF

V: TRBV11-2
size: NA
D: TRBD1
J: TRBJ2-7
DNA: TGTGCCAGCAGTCTAGGGACAGGGGTTTACGAGCAGTACTTC
CDR3: CASSLGTGVYEQYF

V: TRBV19
size: few
D: NA
J: TRBJ2-2
DNA: TGTGCCAGTAGTATGACGGGGAACACCGGGGAGCTGTTTTTT
CDR3: CASSMTGNTGELFF